This T cell receptor beta chain was sequenced in a study of cytomegalovirus exposure and HLA in healthy donors. Whole-study findings and limits: First-cohort TCR clusters were later found to tend to co-occur in the 120 validation repertoires. Cytomegalovirus status was reportedly diagnosed by the classifier with high sensitivity and specificity. In vitro testing confirmed a few CMV-associated chains as specific for CMV antigens. TCR beta chains numbering 150 to 200 were designated cytomegalovirus-associated.

Comment on this clone: No antigen is known for it. This sample includes further DNA sequences coding for the same CDR3.

The repertoire was sequenced with immunoSEQ multiplex PCR; TCRdb's copy has only in-frame clones and lacks some. This sample has roughly 150,000 clones, with around 89% found just once. CDR1 MNHEY and CDR2 SVGAGI come from the germline V gene. The ends were cut back, 0 bases at V and 0 bases at J, with 2 bases in the middle. This CDR3 region has 13 residues. Input material: PBMCs. The chain recombines TRBV6-5 with TRBJ1-1; D gene ambiguous. This clonotype was obtained from a young man in good health and CMV-seronegative. In DNA form, the CDR3 reads TGTGCCAGCAGTTACTCCTTGAACACTGAAGCTTTCTTT. Protein sequence: CASSYSLNTEAFF.